The 17 T cell receptor beta chains listed next were all sequenced from one sample in a study of glioma-infiltrating T cells after dendritic cell vaccination. Stated time point: after dendritic cell vaccination, including at tumor progression/relapse. Generated by immunoSEQ multiplex PCR, the TCRdb table keeps only in-frame clones and is missing some. This table has around 83,000 clones, 85% appearing once. The sequencing used blood, collected after dendritic cell vaccination. These receptors all stem from a human donor with glioblastoma.

This chain links TRBV4-1 with TRBJ2-7; TRBD1 aligns across 12 bases. Trimming at V came to 2 bases and at J to 6 bases, leaving 5 bases not matched to a gene. This CDR3 region has 15 residues. Germline CDR1 reads MGHRA; CDR2 reads YSYEKL. CDR3 in amino acids: CASSQTGTGGGEQYF. The CDR3 bases are TGCGCCAGCAGCCAAACCGGGACAGGGGGCGGCGAGCAGTACTTC.

The V gene is TRBV7-9, the J gene TRBJ2-1; D not certain. From germline, CDR1 is SEHNR and CDR2 FQNEAQ (reference sequence). The CDR3 runs to 15 residues. V gave up 2 bases and J gave up 4 bases, with 12 bases separating them. CDR3 nucleotide sequence: TGTGCCAGCAGCTTAAAGTCTTTAGAGTACAATGAGCAGTTCTTC. Residues: CASSLKSLEYNEQFF.

The chain is built from TRBV13 and TRBJ2-2; 12 nucleotides align to TRBD2. The V segment lost 3 bases and the J segment 1 base; nucleotides outside the gene matches: 18. The germline gives CDR1 PRHDT, CDR2 FYEKMQ (reference sequence). The CDR3 is 22 amino acids. The CDR3 nucleotides read TGTGCCAGCAGCTTCCGCGTGCAGCCAGGACTAGCGGGGAGAAGGAACACCGGGGAGCTGTTTTTT. Amino acid sequence: CASSFRVQPGLAGRRNTGELFF.

The rearrangement joins TRBV18 to TRBJ1-1; TRBD1 aligns across 11 bases. The CDR3 has 18 amino acids. Per the germline V gene, CDR1 is KGHSH and CDR2 is LQKENI. With V trimmed by 3 bases and J by 3 bases, 12 bases remained unmatched. The CDR3 here is CASSPKGQGAIVYTEAFF. The CDR3 region has the DNA TGTGCCAGCTCACCGAAAGGACAGGGGGCGATTGTGTACACTGAAGCTTTCTTT.

Remarks on this clone: Relative to the germline gene, one junction end is altered; a read error may explain this. The V call is TRBV5-8, the J call TRBJ2-7, with TRBD1 matching 7 bases. Germline-derived CDR1 and CDR2 are SGHTS and YDEGEE. The CDR3 runs to 11 residues. CDR3 in DNA: TGTGCCAGCAGCTCCTGGACAGGCCTTCACTTC. This sequence encodes CASSSWTGLHF.

The CDR3 bases are TGTGCCAGCAGCTCACCCGGGACTAGCCTACTTAGTGAGCAGTACTTC. This gives the protein CASSSPGTSLLSEQYF. The rearrangement links TRBV5-6 to TRBJ2-7; 9 bases are shared with TRBD2. The CDR3 is made up of 16 amino acids. Germline V gene lookup returns CDR1 SGHDT and CDR2 YYEEEE. J was trimmed by 7 bases and V by 3 bases; bases with no gene match: 14.

This sequence joins TRBV10-3 and TRBJ2-5; 8 positions agree with TRBD1. The DNA matches TRBJ2-7 better at its end, which makes the J call doubtful. The CDR3 consists of 14 residues. The germline CDR1 and CDR2 sequences are ENHRY and SYGVKD. In nucleotides, the CDR3 is TGTGCCATCAGTCGGGGGACAGGACTCTACGAGCAGTACTTC. It specifies CAISRGTGLYEQYF.

The chain is built from TRBV28 and TRBJ1-2; the D is unclear. This CDR3 has 13 residues. V dropped 3 bases and J dropped 3 bases, with 8 bases sitting between them. Germline V lookup: CDR1 MDHEN, CDR2 SYDVKM. This CDR3 is CASSLGRHYGYTF. For the CDR3, the DNA is TGTGCCAGCAGTTTGGGGAGGCACTATGGCTACACCTTC.

This chain uses TRBV5-1 with TRBJ2-7; 13 bases align to TRBD2. The CDR3 sequence is 15 residues long. Trimming removed 1 base from V and 5 bases from J; junction bases left unmatched: 3. The germline gives CDR1 SGHRS, CDR2 YFSETQ. CDR3 region: CASSLTSGRANEQYF. CDR3 DNA: TGCGCCAGCAGCTTGACTAGCGGGAGGGCCAACGAGCAGTACTTC.

Here the CDR3 DNA reads TGTGCCAGTAGTACCCTTAGCCGCCCCCCCTTCTACGAGCAGTACTTC. Protein product: CASSTLSRPPFYEQYF. This chain links TRBV19 with TRBJ2-7; D unresolved. There are 16 residues in the CDR3. With 4 bases removed from V and 3 bases from J, the gap between germline ends came to 19 bases. Germline values: CDR1 LNHDA, CDR2 SQIVND (reference sequence). Full variable domain (missing parts from reference TRBV19 and TRBJ2-7): DGGITQSPKYLFRKEGQNVTLSCEQNLNHDAMYWYRQDPGQGLRLIYYSQIVNDFQKGDIAEGYSVSREKKESFPLTVTSAQKNPTAFYLCASSTLSRPPFYEQYFGPGTRLTVT.

This chain connects TRBV6-5 to TRBJ2-4, with TRBD1 as a possible D gene (6 bases). The V and J ends lost 7 bases and 4 bases respectively, with 8 bases between them. The CDR3 is 12 amino acids. Germline CDR1 is MNHEY and CDR2 is SVGAGI. The chain's CDR3 is CASKGGKNIQYF. CDR3 in DNA: TGTGCCAGCAAAGGGGGAAAAAACATTCAGTACTTC.

A few counts support this clone. The rearrangement joins TRBV6-6 to TRBJ2-7, with TRBD1 identical over 12 bases. The CDR3 is made up of 14 amino acids. V lost 4 bases and J lost 6; bases outside the gene matches: 4. Germline V gene sequence: CDR1 MNHNY, CDR2 SVGAGI (reference sequence). In DNA form, the CDR3 reads TGTGCCAGCAGTTCCCGGGACAGGGGGCTCGAGCAGTACTTC. Amino acids: CASSSRDRGLEQYF.

CDR3 DNA sequence: TGCGCCAGCAGCCCATACTCCGACAGGGGGAGCTCCTACGAGCAGTACTTC. Translated, it gives CASSPYSDRGSSYEQYF. The V and J genes are TRBV4-1 and TRBJ2-7, with 9 bases that match TRBD1. The CDR3 length is 17 residues. The J segment lost 0 bases and the V segment lost 4 bases, leaving 10 bases of the junction unmatched. Germline CDR1 reads MGHRA; CDR2 reads YSYEKL.

The chain is built from TRBV27 and TRBJ2-1; no definite D call. The germline V and J ends were trimmed by 6 bases and 2 bases, with 17 bases remaining between them. This CDR3 is built from 16 residues. Germline loops: CDR1 MNHEY, CDR2 SMNVEV (reference sequence). As DNA, the CDR3 is TGTGCCAGCAGCCACCTTACACAGAAGCCCTACAATGAGCAGTTCTTC. As protein: CASSHLTQKPYNEQFF.

CDR3 region: CASSPEESSEQFF. DNA of the CDR3: TGTGCCAGCTCACCAGAGGAGTCGAGTGAGCAGTTCTTC. The rearrangement links TRBV18 to TRBJ2-1, with D unclear. V lost 2 bases and J lost 9, with 11 bases in between. The V gene's germline CDR1 is KGHSH and CDR2 LQKENI. The CDR3 spans 13 residues.

The genes are TRBV7-6 and TRBJ2-1, with D possibly being TRBD2 (6 bases). Trimming cost V 3 bases and J 4 bases, with 13 bases left between them. The germline gives CDR1 SGHVS, CDR2 FNYEAQ. The CDR3 spans 15 residues. CDR3 amino acids: CASSFRELPYNEQFF. The CDR3 region has the DNA TGTGCCAGCAGCTTCCGGGAGCTACCTTACAATGAGCAGTTCTTC.

This chain joins TRBV2 and TRBJ2-5, with 8 bases that match TRBD1. This CDR3 has 15 amino acids. Looked up from germline, CDR1 is SNHLY and CDR2 is FYNNEI. V gave up 4 bases and J gave up 4 bases; unmatched junction bases: 8. The CDR3: CASSVTGTGGETQYF. CDR3 coding DNA: TGTGCCAGCAGTGTGACCGGGACAGGCGGAGAGACCCAGTACTTC. The full variable domain, its missing parts supplied by reference TRBV2 and TRBJ2-5, is EPEVTQTPSHQVTQMGQEVILRCVPISNHLYFYWYRQILGQKVEFLVSFYNNEISEKSEIFDDQFSVERPDGSNFTLKIRSTKLEDSAMYFCASSVTGTGGETQYFGPGTRLLVL.